This T cell receptor (beta chain) is from a study of blood T cells in healthy people across ages. The second PCR ran roughly 7 to 12 cycles with a sample-barcoded 5' primer and J-beta primers. Every single cDNA molecule received a tag from a template-switch adaptor with 12 random nucleotides. TCRdb re-called the 5' RACE reads through MiXCR, storing one row per CDR3 protein. The repertoire holds under 2,000,000 distinct CDR3 sequences, with around half as singletons. Total RNA, at least 5 micrograms per sample, came from PBMCs. General study findings and limits: Roughly linearly, TCR beta diversity per million T cells fell as age increased.

This CDR3 is built from 15 residues. Germline V gene sequence: CDR1 MDHEN, CDR2 SYDVKM. This clonotype was seen a few times. Its matching antigen is unknown. This chain uses TRBV28 with TRBJ2-5, with 9 bases that match TRBD1. Judging by the DNA end, TRBJ2-7 fits better; the J call may be wrong. This TCR derives from a woman in her thirties or forties in good health. Sequenced sample: blood. The CDR3 DNA reads as TGTGCCAGCAGTCCTTCCGGGACAGGGAACTACGAGCAGTACTTC. This gives the protein CASSPSGTGNYEQYF.